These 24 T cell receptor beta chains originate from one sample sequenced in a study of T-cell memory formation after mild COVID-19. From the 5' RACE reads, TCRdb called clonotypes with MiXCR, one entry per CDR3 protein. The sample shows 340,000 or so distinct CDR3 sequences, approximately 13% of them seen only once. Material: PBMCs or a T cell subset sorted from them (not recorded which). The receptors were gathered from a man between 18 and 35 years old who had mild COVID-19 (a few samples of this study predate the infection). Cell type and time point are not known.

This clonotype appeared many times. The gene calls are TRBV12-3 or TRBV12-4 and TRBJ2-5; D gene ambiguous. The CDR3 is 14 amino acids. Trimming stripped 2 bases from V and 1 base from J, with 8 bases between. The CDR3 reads CASSLPESQETQYF. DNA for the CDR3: TGTGCCAGCAGTTTACCAGAAAGCCAAGAGACCCAGTACTTC.

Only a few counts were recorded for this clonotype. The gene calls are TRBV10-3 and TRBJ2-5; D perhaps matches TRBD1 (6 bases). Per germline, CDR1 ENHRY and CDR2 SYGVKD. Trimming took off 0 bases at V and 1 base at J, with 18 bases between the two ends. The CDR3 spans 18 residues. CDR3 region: CAISESNHPRGGQETQYF. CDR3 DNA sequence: TGTGCCATCAGTGAGTCTAACCACCCTCGAGGGGGCCAAGAGACCCAGTACTTC.

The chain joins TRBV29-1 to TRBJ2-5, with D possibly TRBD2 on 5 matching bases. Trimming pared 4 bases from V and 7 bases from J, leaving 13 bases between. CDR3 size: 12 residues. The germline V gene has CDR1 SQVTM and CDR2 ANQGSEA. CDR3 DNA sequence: TGCAGCGTTGGCCAGTTTGGAGGGACCCAGTACTTC. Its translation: CSVGQFGGTQYF.

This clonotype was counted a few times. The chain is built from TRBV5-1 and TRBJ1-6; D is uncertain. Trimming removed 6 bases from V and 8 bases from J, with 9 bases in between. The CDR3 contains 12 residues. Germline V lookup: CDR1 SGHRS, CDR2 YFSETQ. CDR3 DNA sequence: TGCGCCAGCAACGACGGGGATTCACCCCTCCACTTT. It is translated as CASNDGDSPLHF.

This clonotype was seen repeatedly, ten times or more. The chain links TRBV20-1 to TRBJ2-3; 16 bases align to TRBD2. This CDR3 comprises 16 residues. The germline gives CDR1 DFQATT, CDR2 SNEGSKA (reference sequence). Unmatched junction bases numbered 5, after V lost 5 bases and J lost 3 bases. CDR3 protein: CSAGTSGGAGTDTQYF. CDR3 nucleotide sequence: TGCAGTGCTGGGACTAGCGGGGGGGCGGGGACAGATACGCAGTATTTT.

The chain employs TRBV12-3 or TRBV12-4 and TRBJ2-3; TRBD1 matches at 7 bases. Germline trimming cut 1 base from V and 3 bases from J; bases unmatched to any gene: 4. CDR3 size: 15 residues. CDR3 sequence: CASSLGTGWTDTQYF. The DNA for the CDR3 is TGTGCCAGCAGTTTAGGGACAGGATGGACAGATACGCAGTATTTT.

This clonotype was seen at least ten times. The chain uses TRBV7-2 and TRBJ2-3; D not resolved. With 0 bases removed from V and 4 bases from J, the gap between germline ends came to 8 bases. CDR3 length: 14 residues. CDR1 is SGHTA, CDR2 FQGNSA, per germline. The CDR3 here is CASSLAPYPDTQYF. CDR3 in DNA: TGTGCCAGCAGCTTAGCCCCTTACCCAGATACGCAGTATTTT.

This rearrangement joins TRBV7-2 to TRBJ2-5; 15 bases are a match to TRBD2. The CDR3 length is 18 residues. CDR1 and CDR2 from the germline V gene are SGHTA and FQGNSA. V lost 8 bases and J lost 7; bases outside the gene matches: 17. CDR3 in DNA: TGTGCCAGCGCCCCCCGACGGACTAGCGGGGGGGAGTTGGGGACCCAGTACTTC. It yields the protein CASAPRRTSGGELGTQYF.

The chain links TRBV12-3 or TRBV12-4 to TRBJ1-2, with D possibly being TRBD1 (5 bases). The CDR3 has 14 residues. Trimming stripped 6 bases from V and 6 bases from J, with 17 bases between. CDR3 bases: TGTGCCAGCAGATCCGGGACCGCCTACCATGGCTACACCTTC. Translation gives CASRSGTAYHGYTF.

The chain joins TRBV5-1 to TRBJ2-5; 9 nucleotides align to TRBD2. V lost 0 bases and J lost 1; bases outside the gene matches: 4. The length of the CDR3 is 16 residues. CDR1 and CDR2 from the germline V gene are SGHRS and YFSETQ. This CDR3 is CASSLGPAGGQETQYF. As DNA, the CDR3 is TGCGCCAGCAGCTTGGGTCCAGCGGGGGGCCAAGAGACCCAGTACTTC. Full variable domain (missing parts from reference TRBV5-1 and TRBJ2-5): KAGVTQTPRYLIKTRGQQVTLSCSPISGHRSVSWYQQTPGQGLQFLFEYFSETQRNKGNFPGRFSGRQFSNSRSEMNVSTLELGDSALYLCASSLGPAGGQETQYFGPGTRLLVL.

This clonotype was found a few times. DNA for the CDR3: TGTGCCCCATCCAAAGCTTTCTTT. Translated, it gives CAPSKAFF. This chain connects TRBV18 to TRBJ1-1; D is ambiguous. Per the germline V gene, CDR1 is KGHSH and CDR2 is LQKENI. Trimming took off 11 bases at V and 9 bases at J, with 7 bases between the two ends. The CDR3 has 8 amino acids.

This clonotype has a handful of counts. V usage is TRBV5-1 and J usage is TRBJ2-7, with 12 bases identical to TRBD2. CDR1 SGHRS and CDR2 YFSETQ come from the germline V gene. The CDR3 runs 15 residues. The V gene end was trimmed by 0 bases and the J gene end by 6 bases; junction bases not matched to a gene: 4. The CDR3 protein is CASSLGPLAGGEQYV. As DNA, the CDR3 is TGCGCCAGCAGCTTGGGTCCACTAGCGGGGGGCGAGCAGTACGTC.

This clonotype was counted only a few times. In DNA form, the CDR3 reads TGTGCCAGCAGTCGTTTCGGAGCGGGAGGGGAGACCCAGTACTTC. Its protein product is CASSRFGAGGETQYF. The chain has TRBV12-3 or TRBV12-4 and TRBJ2-5, with 10 bases matching TRBD2. The CDR3 is 15 amino acids. V was clipped by 5 bases and J by 5 bases; unmatched bases: 8.

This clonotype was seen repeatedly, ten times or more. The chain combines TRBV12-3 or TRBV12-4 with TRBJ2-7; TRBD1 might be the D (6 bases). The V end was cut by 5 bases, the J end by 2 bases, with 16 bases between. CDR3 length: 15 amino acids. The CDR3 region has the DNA TGTGCCAGCAGTCCATCCGGGACACTGGCCTACGAGCAGTACTTC. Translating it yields CASSPSGTLAYEQYF.

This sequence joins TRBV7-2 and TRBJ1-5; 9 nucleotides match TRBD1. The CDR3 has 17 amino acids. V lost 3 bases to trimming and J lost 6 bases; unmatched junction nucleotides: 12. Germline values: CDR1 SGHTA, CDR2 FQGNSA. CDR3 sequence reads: CASSLGGTGSVGQPQHF. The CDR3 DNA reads TGTGCCAGCAGCTTGGGGGGGACAGGGTCCGTCGGTCAGCCCCAGCATTTT.

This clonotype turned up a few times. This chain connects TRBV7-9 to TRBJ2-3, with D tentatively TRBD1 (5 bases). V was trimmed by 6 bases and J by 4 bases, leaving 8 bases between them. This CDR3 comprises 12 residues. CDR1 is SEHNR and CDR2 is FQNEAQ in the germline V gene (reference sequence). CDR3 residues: CASRPGSDTQYF. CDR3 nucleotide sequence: TGTGCCAGCAGGCCAGGGTCAGATACGCAGTATTTT.

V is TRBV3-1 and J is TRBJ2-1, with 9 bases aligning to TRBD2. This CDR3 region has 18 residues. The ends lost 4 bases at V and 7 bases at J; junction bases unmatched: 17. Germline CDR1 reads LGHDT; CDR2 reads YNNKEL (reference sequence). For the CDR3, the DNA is TGTGCCAGCAGCCCCCATGCACAGAGGCGGGGGGGCCAAAATGAGCAGTTCTTC. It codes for CASSPHAQRRGGQNEQFF.

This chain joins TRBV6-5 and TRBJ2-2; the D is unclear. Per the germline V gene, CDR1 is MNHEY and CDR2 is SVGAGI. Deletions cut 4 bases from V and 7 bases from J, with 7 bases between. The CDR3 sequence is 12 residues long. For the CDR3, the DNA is TGTGCCAGCAGTTCCGCCGGCGGGGAGCTGTTTTTT. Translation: CASSSAGGELFF.

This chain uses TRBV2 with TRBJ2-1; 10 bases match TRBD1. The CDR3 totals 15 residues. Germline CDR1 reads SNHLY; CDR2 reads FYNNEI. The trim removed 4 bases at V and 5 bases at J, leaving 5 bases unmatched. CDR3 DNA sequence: TGTGCCAGCAGTGTCCGGGACAGGGGAAACAATGAGCAGTTCTTC. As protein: CASSVRDRGNNEQFF.

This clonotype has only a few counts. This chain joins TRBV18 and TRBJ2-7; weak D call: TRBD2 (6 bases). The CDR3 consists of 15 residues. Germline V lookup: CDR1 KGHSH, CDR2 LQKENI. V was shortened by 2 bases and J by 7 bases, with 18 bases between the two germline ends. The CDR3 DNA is TGTGCCAGCTCACCAGTTTCCGGGGTTGGGGGGGAGCAGTACTTC. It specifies CASSPVSGVGGEQYF. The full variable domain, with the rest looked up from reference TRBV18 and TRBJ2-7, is NAGVMQNPRHLVRRRGQEARLRCSPMKGHSHVYWYRQLPEEGLKFMVYLQKENIIDESGMPKERFSAEFPKEGPSILRIQQVVRGDSAAYFCASSPVSGVGGEQYFGPGTRLTVT.

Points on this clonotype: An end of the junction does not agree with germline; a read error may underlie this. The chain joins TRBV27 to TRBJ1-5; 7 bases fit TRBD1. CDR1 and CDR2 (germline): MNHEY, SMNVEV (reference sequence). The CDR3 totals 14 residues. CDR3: CASSSGTANLPQHF. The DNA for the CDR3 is TGTGCCAGCAGTTCAGGGACAGCCAATCTGCCCCAGCATTTT.

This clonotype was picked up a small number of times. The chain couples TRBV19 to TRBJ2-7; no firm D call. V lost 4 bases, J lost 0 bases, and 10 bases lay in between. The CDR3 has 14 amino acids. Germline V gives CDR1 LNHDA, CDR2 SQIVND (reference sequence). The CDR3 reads CASSTAADSYEQYF. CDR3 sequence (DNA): TGTGCCAGTAGTACAGCCGCGGACTCCTACGAGCAGTACTTC.

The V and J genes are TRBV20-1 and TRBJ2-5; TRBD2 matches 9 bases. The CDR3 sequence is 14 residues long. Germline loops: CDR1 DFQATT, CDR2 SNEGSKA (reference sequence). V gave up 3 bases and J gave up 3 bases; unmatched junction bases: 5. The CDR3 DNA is TGCAGTGCTAGGAGCGGGGGGCCAAAAGAGACCCAGTACTTC. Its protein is CSARSGGPKETQYF.

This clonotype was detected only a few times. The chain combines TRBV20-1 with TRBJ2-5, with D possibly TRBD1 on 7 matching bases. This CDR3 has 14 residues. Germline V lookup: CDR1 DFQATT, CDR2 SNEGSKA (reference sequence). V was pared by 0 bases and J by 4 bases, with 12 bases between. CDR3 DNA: TGCAGTGCTAGAGAGAGACAGGGAGGAGAGACCCAGTACTTC. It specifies CSARERQGGETQYF.